These T cell receptor beta chains were read from a single sample in a study of Ad26.COV2.S vaccination and SARS-CoV-2 variants. TCRdb keeps only in-frame clones here, not all; method: immunoSEQ multiplex PCR. The top ten clones hold over 2% of a sample with some 500,000 clones, roughly 87% of them seen once. Sequences were derived from peripheral blood, sampled in a trial of Ad26.COV2.S vaccine versus placebo. The receptor set was obtained from a person between 18 and 65 years old who received the Ad26.COV2.S COVID-19 vaccine or a placebo. CDR3s leave out the opening cysteine and the closing phenylalanine or tryptophan. A D gene is named only where the DNA matches it firmly.

. TRBV2 ASSVLRTSTRGYT
TRBD1 TRBV20-1 SASGGQGNQPQH
. TRBV27 ASSLTLGDPNEKLF
. TRBV5-1 ASGEGSYGYT
TRBD2 TRBV5-4 ASSAKEAGSNEQF
TRBD2 TRBV9 ASSVGGVPGGTSYNEQF
. TRBV4-3 ASSQEGRQGLANTIY
. TRBV2 ASSVRGGAEQY
. TRBV7-9 ASSLGVSREYGYT
TRBD1 TRBV4-3 ASSQDQRVGTGSSLGEAF
TRBD1 TRBV18 ASSPGQGEWETQY
. TRBV18 ASSPRGTDTQY
. TRBV7-2 ASSSPGRVAF
. TRBV5-1 ASSLEDSFSYEQY
TRBD2 TRBV5-1 ASSLVTSGGKQF
TRBD1 TRBV9 ASSADRGLDTQY
TRBD1 TRBV29-1 SVGGTGDQPQH
. TRBV7-2 ASTPVRGNEQF
TRBD2 TRBV7-2 ASSLRGREDTQY
TRBD1 TRBV29-1 SVHRGPETQY
. TRBV4-1 ASSQVSGLYEQY
. TRBV9 ASSVTGDTQY
. TRBV28 ASNLRGSTDTQY
TRBD2 TRBV5-4 ASSSRAGLAGGNSYNEQF
. TRBV9 ASSQGQIQETQY
. TRBV12-3/TRBV12-4 ASLVGFQETQY
TRBD1 TRBV18 ASSPPRGRGMNTEAF
TRBD1 TRBV5-1 ASSFIPSTGSEQY